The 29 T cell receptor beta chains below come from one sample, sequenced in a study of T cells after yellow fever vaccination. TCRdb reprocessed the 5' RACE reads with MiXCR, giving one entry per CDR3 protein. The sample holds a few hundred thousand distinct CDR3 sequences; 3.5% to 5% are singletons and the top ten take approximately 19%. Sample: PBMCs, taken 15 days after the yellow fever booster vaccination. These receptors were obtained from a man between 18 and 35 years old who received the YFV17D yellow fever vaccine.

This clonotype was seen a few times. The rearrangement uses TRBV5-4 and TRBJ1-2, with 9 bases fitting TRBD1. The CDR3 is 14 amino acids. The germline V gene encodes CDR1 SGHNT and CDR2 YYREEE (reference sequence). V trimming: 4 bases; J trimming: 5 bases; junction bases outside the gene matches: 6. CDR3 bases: TGTGCCAGCAGCACAGGGACAGGGTGGTATGGCTACACCTTC. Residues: CASSTGTGWYGYTF. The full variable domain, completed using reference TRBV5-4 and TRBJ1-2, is ETGVTQSPTHLIKTRGQQVTLRCSSQSGHNTVSWYQQALGQGPQFIFQYYREEENGRGNFPPRFSGLQFPNYSSELNVNALELDDSALYLCASSTGTGWYGYTFGSGTRLTVV.

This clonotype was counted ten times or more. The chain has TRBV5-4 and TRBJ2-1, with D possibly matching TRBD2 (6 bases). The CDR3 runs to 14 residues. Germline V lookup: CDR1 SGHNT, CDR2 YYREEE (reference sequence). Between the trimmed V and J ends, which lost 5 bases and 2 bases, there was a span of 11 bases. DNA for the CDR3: TGTGCCAGCAGTCAGACTAGTCCCTACAATGAGCAGTTCTTC. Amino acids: CASSQTSPYNEQFF.

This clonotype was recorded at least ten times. The CDR3 reads CASSQGDGETDTEAFF. The CDR3 region has the DNA TGCGCCAGCAGCCAAGGGGATGGAGAGACGGACACTGAAGCTTTCTTT. V and J are TRBV4-1 and TRBJ1-1; D unresolved. CDR3 length: 16 residues. Between the trimmed V and J ends, which lost 1 base and 3 bases, there was a span of 15 bases. The germline V gene encodes CDR1 MGHRA and CDR2 YSYEKL.

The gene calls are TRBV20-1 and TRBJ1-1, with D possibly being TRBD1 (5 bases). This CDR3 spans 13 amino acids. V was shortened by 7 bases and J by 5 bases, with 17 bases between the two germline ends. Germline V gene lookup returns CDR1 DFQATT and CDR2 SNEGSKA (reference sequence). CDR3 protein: CSGGEQVGTEAFF. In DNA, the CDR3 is TGCAGTGGAGGGGAGCAGGTAGGAACTGAAGCTTTCTTT.

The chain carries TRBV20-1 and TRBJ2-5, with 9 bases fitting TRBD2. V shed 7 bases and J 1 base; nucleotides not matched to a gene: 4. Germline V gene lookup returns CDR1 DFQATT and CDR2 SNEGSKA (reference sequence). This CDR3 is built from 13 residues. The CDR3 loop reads CSVERGAQETQYF. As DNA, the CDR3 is TGCAGTGTTGAGCGGGGGGCCCAAGAGACCCAGTACTTC.

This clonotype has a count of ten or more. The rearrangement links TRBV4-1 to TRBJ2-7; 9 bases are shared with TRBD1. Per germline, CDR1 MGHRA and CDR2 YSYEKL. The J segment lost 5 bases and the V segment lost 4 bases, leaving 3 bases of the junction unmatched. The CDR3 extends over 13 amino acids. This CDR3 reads CASSPGQGNEQYF. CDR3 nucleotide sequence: TGCGCCAGCAGCCCTGGACAGGGGAACGAGCAGTACTTC.

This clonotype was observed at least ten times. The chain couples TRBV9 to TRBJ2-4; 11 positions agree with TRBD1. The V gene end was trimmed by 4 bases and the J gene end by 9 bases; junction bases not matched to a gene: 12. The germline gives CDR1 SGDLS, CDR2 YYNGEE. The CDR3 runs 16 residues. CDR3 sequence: CASSTGTGGMLVIQYF. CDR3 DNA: TGTGCCAGCAGCACCGGGACAGGGGGTATGTTGGTCATTCAGTACTTC.

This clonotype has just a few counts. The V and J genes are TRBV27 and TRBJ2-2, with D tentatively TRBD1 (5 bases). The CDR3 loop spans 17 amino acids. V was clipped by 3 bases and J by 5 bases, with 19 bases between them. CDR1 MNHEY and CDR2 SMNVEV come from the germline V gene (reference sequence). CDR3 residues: CASSFDLNGARTGELFF. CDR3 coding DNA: TGTGCCAGCAGTTTTGACCTCAATGGGGCGAGGACCGGGGAGCTGTTTTTT.

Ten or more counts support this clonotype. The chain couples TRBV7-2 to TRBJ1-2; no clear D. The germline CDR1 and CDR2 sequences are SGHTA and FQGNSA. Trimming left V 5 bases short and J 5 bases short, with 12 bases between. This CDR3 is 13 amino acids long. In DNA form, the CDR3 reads TGTGCCAGCAGCGCCGGGTCTTCTTATGGCTACACCTTC. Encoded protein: CASSAGSSYGYTF.

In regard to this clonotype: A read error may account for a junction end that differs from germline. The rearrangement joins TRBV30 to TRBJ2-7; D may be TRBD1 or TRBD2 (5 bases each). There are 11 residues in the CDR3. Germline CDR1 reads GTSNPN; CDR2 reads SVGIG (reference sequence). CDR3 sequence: CAWSTLGARDF. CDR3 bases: TGTGCCTGGAGTACTCTCGGGGCCAGGGACTTC.

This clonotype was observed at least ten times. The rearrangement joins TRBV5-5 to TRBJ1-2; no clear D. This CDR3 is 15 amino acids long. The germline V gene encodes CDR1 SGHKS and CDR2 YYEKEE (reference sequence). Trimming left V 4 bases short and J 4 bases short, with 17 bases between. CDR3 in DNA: TGTGCCAGCAGCCGCCGGGCCGATCAATCCTATGGCTACACCTTC. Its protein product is CASSRRADQSYGYTF.

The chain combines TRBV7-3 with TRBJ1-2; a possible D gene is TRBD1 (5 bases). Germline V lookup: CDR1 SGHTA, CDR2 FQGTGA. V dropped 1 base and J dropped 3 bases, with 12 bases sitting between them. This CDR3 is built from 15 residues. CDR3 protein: CASSLNRRGDYGYTF. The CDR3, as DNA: TGTGCCAGCAGCTTAAATCGTCGGGGGGACTATGGCTACACCTTC.

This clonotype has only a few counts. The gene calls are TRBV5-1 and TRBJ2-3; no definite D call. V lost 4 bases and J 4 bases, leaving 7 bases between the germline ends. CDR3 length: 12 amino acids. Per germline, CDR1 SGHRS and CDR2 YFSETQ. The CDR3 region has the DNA TGCGCCAGCAGCGCCGAATCAGATACGCAGTATTTT. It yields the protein CASSAESDTQYF.

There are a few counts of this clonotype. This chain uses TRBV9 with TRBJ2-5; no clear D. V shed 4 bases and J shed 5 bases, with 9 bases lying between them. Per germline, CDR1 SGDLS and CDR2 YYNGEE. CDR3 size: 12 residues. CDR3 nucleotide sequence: TGTGCCAGCAGCACTGCTGGTGAGACCCAGTACTTC. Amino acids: CASSTAGETQYF.

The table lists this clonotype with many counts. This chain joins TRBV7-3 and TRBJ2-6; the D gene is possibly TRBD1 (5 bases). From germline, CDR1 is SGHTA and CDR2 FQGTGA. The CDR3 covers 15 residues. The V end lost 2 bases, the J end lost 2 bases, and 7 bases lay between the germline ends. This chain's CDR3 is CASSLQGPGANVLTF. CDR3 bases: TGTGCCAGCAGCTTACAGGGCCCTGGGGCCAACGTCCTGACTTTC.

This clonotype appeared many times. CDR3 bases: TGTGCCAGCAGTTTCCTAGCGGGGGGCCCGAGCTCCTACAATGAGCAGTTCTTC. This gives the protein CASSFLAGGPSSYNEQFF. The rearrangement uses TRBV6-2 or TRBV6-3 and TRBJ2-1, with 11 positions matching TRBD2. The CDR3 contains 18 residues. Germline values: CDR1 MNHEY, CDR2 SVGEGT. Unmatched junction bases numbered 8, after V lost 4 bases and J lost 0 bases.

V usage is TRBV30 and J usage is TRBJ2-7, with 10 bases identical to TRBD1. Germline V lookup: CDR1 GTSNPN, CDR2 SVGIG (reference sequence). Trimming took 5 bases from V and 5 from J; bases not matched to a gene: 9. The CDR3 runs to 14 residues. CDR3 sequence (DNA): TGTGCCTGGGATAGGGACAGGGGATCCCACGAGCAGTACTTC. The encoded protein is CAWDRDRGSHEQYF.

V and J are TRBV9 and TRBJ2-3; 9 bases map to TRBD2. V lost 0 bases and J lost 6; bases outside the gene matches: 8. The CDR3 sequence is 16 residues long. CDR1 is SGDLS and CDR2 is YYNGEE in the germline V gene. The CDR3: CASSVGVAGVQDTQYF. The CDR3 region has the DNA TGTGCCAGCAGCGTAGGCGTAGCGGGGGTTCAGGATACGCAGTATTTT.

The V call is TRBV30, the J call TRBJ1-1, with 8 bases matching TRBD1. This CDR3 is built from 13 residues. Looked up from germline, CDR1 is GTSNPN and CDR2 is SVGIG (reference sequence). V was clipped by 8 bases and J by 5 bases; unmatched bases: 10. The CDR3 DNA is TGTGCCCGAACCAGGGGGCTCGGAACTGAAGCTTTCTTT. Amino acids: CARTRGLGTEAFF.

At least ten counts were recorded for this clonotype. CDR3 sequence (DNA): TGCAGCGTTGCAGGGGCATTTGATCAGCCCCAGCATTTT. Its protein product is CSVAGAFDQPQHF. The V gene is TRBV29-1, the J gene TRBJ1-5, with D possibly TRBD1 on 6 matching bases. Germline values: CDR1 SQVTM, CDR2 ANQGSEA. CDR3 length equals 13 residues. The V gene lost 4 bases and the J gene lost 5 bases, with 12 bases spanning the gap.

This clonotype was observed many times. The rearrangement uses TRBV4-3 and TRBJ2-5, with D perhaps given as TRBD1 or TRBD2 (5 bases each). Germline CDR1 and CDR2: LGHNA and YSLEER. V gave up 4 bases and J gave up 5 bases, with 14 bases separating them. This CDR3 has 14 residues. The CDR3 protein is CASSPQVGDETQYF. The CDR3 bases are TGCGCCAGCAGCCCACAAGTAGGGGACGAGACCCAGTACTTC.

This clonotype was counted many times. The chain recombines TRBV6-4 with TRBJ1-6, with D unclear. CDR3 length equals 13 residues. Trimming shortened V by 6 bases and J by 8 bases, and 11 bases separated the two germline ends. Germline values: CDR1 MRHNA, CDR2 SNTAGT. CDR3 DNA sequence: TGTGCCAGCAGGAGGACGGCAGATTCACCCCTCCACTTT. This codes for CASRRTADSPLHF.

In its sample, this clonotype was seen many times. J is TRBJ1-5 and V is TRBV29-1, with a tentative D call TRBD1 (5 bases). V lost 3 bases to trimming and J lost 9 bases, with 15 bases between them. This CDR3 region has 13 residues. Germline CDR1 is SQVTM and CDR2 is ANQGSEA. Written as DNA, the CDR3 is TGCAGCGTTGAGGTTAGAGGGACGAGGCCCCAGCATTTT. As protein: CSVEVRGTRPQHF.

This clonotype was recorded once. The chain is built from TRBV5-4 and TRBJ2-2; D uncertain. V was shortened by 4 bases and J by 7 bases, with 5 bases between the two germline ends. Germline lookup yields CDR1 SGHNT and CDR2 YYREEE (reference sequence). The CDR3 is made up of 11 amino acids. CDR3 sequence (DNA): TGTGCCAGCAGCGTCGACGGGGAGCTGTTTTTT. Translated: CASSVDGELFF.

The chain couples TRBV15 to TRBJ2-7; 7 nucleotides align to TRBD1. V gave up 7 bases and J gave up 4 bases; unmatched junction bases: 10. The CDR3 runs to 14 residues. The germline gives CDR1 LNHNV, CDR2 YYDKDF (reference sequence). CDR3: CATITPTGWYEQYV. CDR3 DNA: TGTGCCACCATCACCCCGACAGGGTGGTACGAGCAGTACGTC.

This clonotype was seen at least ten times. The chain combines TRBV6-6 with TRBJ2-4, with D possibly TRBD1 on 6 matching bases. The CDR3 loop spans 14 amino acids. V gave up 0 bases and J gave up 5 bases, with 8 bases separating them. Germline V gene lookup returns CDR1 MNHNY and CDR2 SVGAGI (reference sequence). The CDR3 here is CASSYSGAQNIQYF. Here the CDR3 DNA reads TGTGCCAGCAGTTACTCGGGGGCCCAAAACATTCAGTACTTC.

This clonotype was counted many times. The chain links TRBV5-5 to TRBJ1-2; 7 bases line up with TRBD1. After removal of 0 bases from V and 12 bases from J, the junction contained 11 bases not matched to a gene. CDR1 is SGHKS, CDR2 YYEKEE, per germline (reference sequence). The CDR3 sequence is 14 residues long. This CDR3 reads CASSLGFDRVENTF. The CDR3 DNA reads TGTGCCAGCAGCTTGGGCTTTGACAGGGTGGAAAACACCTTC.

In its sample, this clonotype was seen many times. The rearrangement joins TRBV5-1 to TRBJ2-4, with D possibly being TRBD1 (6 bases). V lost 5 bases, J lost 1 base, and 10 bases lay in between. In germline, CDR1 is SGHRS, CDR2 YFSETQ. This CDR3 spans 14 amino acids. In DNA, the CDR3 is TGCGCCAGCAGATCAGGGGCGGCCAAAAACATTCAGTACTTC. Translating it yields CASRSGAAKNIQYF.

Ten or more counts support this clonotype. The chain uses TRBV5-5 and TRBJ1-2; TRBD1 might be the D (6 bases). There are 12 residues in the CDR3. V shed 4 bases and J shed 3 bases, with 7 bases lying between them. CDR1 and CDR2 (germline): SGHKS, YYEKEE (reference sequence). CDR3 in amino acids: CASSRTDYGYTF. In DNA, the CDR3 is TGTGCCAGCAGCAGGACAGACTATGGCTACACCTTC.